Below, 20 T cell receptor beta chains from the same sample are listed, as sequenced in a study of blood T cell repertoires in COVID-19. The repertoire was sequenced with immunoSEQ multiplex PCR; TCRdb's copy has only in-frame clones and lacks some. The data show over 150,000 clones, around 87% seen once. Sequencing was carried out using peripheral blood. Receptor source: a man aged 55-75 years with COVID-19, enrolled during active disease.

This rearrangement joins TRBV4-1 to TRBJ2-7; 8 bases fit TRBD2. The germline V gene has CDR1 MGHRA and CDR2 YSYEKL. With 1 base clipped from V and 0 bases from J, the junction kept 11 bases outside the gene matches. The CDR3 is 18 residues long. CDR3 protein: CASSQVLSGGRSSYEQYF. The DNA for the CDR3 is TGCGCCAGCAGCCAAGTTTTGAGCGGGGGCCGTAGCTCCTACGAGCAGTACTTC.

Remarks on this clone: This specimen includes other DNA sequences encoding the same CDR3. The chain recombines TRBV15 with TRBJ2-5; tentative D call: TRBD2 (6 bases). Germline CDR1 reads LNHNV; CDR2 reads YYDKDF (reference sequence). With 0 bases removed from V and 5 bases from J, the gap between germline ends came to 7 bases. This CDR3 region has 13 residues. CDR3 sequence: CATSRDRGETQYF. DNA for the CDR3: TGTGCCACCAGCAGAGATCGGGGGGAGACCCAGTACTTC.

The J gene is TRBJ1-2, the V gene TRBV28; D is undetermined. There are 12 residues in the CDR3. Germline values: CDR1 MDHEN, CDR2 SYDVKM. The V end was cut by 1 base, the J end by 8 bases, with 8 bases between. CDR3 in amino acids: CASSLSSVGYTF. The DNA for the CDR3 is TGTGCCAGCAGTTTATCGTCGGTAGGCTACACCTTC.

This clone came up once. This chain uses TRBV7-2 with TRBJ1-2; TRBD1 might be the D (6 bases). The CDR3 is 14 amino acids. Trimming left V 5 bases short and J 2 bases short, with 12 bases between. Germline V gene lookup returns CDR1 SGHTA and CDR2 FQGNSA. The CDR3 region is CASSPGQLNYGYTF. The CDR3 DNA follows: TGTGCCAGCAGCCCAGGACAGCTAAACTATGGCTACACCTTC.

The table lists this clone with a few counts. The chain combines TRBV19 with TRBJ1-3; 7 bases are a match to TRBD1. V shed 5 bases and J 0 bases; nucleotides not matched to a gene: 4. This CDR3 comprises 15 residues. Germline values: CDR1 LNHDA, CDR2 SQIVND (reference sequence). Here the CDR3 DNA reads TGTGCCAGTAGTGCGGGACAGAGCTCTGGAAACACCATATATTTT. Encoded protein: CASSAGQSSGNTIYF.

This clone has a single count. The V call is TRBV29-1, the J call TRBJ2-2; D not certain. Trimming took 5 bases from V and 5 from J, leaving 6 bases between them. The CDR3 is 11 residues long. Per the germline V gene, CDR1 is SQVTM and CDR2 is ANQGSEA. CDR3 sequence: CSVRSTGELFF. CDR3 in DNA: TGCAGCGTTAGGAGTACCGGGGAGCTGTTTTTT.

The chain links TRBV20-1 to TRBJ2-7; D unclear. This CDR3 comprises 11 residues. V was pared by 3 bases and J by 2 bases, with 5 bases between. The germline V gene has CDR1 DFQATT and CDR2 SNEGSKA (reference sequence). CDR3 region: CSASRAYEQYF. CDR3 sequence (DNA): TGCAGTGCTAGCCGGGCCTACGAGCAGTACTTC.

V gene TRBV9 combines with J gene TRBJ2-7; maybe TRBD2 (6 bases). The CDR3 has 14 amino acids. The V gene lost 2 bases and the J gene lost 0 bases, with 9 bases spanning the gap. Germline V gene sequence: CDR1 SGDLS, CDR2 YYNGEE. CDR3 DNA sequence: TGTGCCAGCAGCGTGGACGGGAGCTCCTACGAGCAGTACTTC. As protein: CASSVDGSSYEQYF.

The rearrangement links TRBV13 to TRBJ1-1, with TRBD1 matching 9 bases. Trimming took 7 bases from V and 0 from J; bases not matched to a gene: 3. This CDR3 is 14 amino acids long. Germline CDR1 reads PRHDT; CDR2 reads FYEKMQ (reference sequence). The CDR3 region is CASTRDRVNTEAFF. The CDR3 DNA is TGTGCCAGCACCAGGGACAGGGTGAACACTGAAGCTTTCTTT.

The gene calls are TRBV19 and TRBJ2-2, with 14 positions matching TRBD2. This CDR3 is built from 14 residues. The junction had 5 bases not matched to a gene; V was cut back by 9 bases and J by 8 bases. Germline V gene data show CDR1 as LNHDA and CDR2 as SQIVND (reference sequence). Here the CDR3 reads CASLGLAGAGELFF. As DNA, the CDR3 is TGTGCCAGCCTGGGACTAGCGGGAGCGGGGGAGCTGTTTTTT.

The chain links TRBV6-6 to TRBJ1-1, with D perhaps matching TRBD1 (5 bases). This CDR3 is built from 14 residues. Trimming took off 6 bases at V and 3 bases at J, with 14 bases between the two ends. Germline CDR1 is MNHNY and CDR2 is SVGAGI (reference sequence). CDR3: CASRVRGMDTEAFF. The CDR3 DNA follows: TGTGCCAGCAGAGTAAGGGGCATGGACACTGAAGCTTTCTTT.

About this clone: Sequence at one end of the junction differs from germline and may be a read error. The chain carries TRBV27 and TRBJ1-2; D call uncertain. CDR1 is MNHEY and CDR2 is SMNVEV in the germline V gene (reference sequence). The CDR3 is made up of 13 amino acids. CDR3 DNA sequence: TGTGCCAGCAGTTTTACGGCGGCAGCTCCTGAGGCCTTC. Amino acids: CASSFTAAAPEAF.

The CDR3 region has the DNA TGCGCCAGCAGCTTGGGGACTAGTCGCACCGGGGAGCTGTTTTTT. Its protein is CASSLGTSRTGELFF. The rearrangement uses TRBV5-1 and TRBJ2-2; TRBD2 aligns across 7 bases. This CDR3 is built from 15 residues. The germline gives CDR1 SGHRS, CDR2 YFSETQ. The J segment lost 4 bases and the V segment lost 0 bases, leaving 3 bases of the junction unmatched.

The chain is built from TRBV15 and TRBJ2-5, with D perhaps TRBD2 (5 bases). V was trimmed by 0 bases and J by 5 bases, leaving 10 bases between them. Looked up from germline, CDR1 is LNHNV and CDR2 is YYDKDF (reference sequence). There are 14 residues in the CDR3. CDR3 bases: TGTGCCACCAGCAGAGAGCTAGCTGGGGAGACCCAGTACTTC. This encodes CATSRELAGETQYF.

The CDR3 bases are TGTGCCAGCAGCTCGAAAACCGGGACAGCGAACACCGGGGAGCTGTTTTTT. Translated, it gives CASSSKTGTANTGELFF. V is TRBV7-9 and J is TRBJ2-2; 7 nucleotides align to TRBD1. This CDR3 has 17 residues. Germline CDR1 is SEHNR and CDR2 is FQNEAQ (reference sequence). V trimming: 4 bases; J trimming: 0 bases; junction bases outside the gene matches: 8.

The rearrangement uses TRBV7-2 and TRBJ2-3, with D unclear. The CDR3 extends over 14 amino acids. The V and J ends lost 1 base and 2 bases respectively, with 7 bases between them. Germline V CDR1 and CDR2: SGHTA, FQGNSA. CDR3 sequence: CASSLDSFTDTQYF. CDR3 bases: TGTGCCAGCAGCTTAGACAGCTTCACAGATACGCAGTATTTT.

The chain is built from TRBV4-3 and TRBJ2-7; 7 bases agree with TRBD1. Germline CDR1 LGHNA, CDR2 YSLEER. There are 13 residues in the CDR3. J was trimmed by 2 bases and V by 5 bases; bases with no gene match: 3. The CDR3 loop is CASSVRGTYEQYF. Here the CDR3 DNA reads TGCGCCAGCAGCGTCAGGGGGACCTACGAGCAGTACTTC.

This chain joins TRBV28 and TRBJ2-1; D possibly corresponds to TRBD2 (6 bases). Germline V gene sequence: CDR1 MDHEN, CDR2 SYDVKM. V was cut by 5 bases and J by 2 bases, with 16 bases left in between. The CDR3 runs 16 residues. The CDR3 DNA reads TGTGCCAGCAGTCGCCCTAGCGTTGAGACCTACAATGAGCAGTTCTTC. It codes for CASSRPSVETYNEQFF. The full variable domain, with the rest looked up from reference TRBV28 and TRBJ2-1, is DVKVTQSSRYLVKRTGEKVFLECVQDMDHENMFWYRQDPGLGLRLIYFSYDVKMKEKGDIPEGYSVSREKKERFSLILESASTNQTSMYLCASSRPSVETYNEQFFGPGTRLTVL.

The CDR3 loop reads CASSPLQGASPSNYGYTF. DNA of the CDR3: TGTGCCAGCTCACCACTACAGGGGGCGTCCCCGTCTAACTATGGCTACACCTTC. This rearrangement joins TRBV18 to TRBJ1-2, with 9 positions matching TRBD1. Germline V gives CDR1 KGHSH, CDR2 LQKENI. With 1 base clipped from V and 0 bases from J, the junction kept 9 bases outside the gene matches. The CDR3 is 18 residues long.

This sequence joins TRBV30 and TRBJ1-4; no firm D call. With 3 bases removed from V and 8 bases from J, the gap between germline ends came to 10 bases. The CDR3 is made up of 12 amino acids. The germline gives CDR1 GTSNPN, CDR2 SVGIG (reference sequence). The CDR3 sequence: CAWRRPGEKLFF. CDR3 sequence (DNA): TGTGCCTGGAGGCGGCCTGGGGAAAAACTGTTTTTT.